A single sample is the source of the 20 T cell receptor beta chains below, sequenced in a study of PD-1 blockade in classical Hodgkin lymphoma (dated by TCRdb to the early 2020s). The library relied on the immunoSEQ multiplex PCR assay. In its TCRdb copy, this immuneACCESS table keeps in-frame sequences only and misses some clones. Where compared with another copy, unresolved V genes explain less than half of these, and the others have no known cause. This sample holds around 41,000 clones; roughly 78% were observed only once. The ten largest account for approximately 3% of the sample. The time point label of this sample denotes: cycle 2 day 1 (C2D1) of nivolumab. Every trial patient had relapsed after autologous stem cell transplantation, and cohorts A, B and C differed in prior brentuximab vedotin exposure. Material: peripheral blood mononuclear cells (PBMCs), obtained before the second cycle of nivolumab. These receptors all stem from a human donor with classical Hodgkin lymphoma.

Only one count was recorded for this clone. The chain links TRBV15 to TRBJ1-2; 9 positions agree with TRBD1. The germline V gene has CDR1 LNHNV and CDR2 YYDKDF (reference sequence). V shed 4 bases, J shed 4 bases, and the junction held 4 bases outside the gene matches. The CDR3 is made up of 14 amino acids. The chain's CDR3 is CATSIGTGFYGYTF. For the CDR3, the DNA is TGTGCCACCAGCATCGGGACAGGGTTCTATGGCTACACCTTC.

CDR3 nucleotides: TGTGCCAGCAGTTCCCTAAGCTCCTACGAGCAGTACTTC. Amino acid sequence: CASSSLSSYEQYF. This rearrangement joins TRBV27 to TRBJ2-5; no clear D. The last part of the DNA fits TRBJ2-7 better; the J call may be wrong. Germline CDR1 reads MNHEY; CDR2 reads SMNVEV (reference sequence). CDR3 length: 13 residues.

The CDR3, as DNA: TGCGCCAGCAGCCCTCTCTTAGAAAGCAGGGGCAGGAGTGAGCAGTTCTTC. Encoded protein: CASSPLLESRGRSEQFF. The J gene is TRBJ2-1, the V gene TRBV4-1, with D perhaps TRBD1 (6 bases). Germline CDR1 MGHRA, CDR2 YSYEKL. The CDR3 is 17 residues long. V lost 4 bases, J lost 9 bases, and 25 bases lay in between.

This clone was seen a single time. The chain joins TRBV7-8 to TRBJ2-2; D is possibly TRBD1 or TRBD2 (6 bases each). In germline, CDR1 is SGHVS, CDR2 FQNEAQ. V lost 5 bases and J lost 1, with 14 bases in between. This CDR3 contains 16 residues. The CDR3 loop reads CASSPLGGGNTGELFF. The CDR3 region has the DNA TGTGCCAGCAGCCCTCTTGGAGGGGGGAACACCGGGGAGCTGTTTTTT.

The CDR3 nucleotides are TGTGCCAGCAGCTCCTGGGACAGGGGGCTAGGGGAGACCCAGTACTTC. Its translation is CASSSWDRGLGETQYF. The V call is TRBV7-9, the J call TRBJ2-5, with 12 nucleotides matching TRBD1. The germline V gene has CDR1 SEHNR and CDR2 FQNEAQ (reference sequence). The V segment lost 4 bases and the J segment 5 bases; nucleotides outside the gene matches: 8. This CDR3 has 16 amino acids.

J is TRBJ2-1 and V is TRBV7-2; D not resolved. The germline V gene encodes CDR1 SGHTA and CDR2 FQGNSA. Trimming pared 1 base from V and 8 bases from J, leaving 3 bases between. This CDR3 spans 11 amino acids. The CDR3, as DNA: TGTGCCAGCAGCTTAGAATATGAGCAGTTCTTC. Residues: CASSLEYEQFF.

The chain links TRBV5-1 to TRBJ2-1, with 7 bases aligning to TRBD2. V trimming: 0 bases; J trimming: 0 bases; junction bases outside the gene matches: 6. Germline loops: CDR1 SGHRS, CDR2 YFSETQ. The CDR3 totals 17 residues. The CDR3 reads CASSLGGGGSSYNEQFF. The CDR3 coding sequence is TGCGCCAGCAGCTTGGGAGGCGGCGGGAGCTCCTACAATGAGCAGTTCTTC. Based on the CDR3 plus reference TRBV5-1 and TRBJ2-1, the full variable domain is KAGVTQTPRYLIKTRGQQVTLSCSPISGHRSVSWYQQTPGQGLQFLFEYFSETQRNKGNFPGRFSGRQFSNSRSEMNVSTLELGDSALYLCASSLGGGGSSYNEQFFGPGTRLTVL.

This chain links TRBV5-5 with TRBJ1-2, with 8 bases lining up with TRBD1. In germline, CDR1 is SGHKS, CDR2 YYEKEE (reference sequence). The V and J ends lost 0 bases and 5 bases, in that order; junction bases with no gene match: 6. This CDR3 is built from 15 residues. As DNA, the CDR3 is TGTGCCAGCAGCTTGGAGGACAGGGCCCCATATGGCTACACCTTC. Residues: CASSLEDRAPYGYTF. The full variable domain, with the rest looked up from reference TRBV5-5 and TRBJ1-2, is DAGVTQSPTHLIKTRGQQVTLRCSPISGHKSVSWYQQVLGQGPQFIFQYYEKEERGRGNFPDRFSARQFPNYSSELNVNALLLGDSALYLCASSLEDRAPYGYTFGSGTRLTVV.

The chain is built from TRBV7-2 and TRBJ1-2; D is undetermined. V was clipped by 1 base and J by 5 bases, with 14 bases between them. Germline V lookup: CDR1 SGHTA, CDR2 FQGNSA. This CDR3 is built from 15 residues. CDR3 residues: CASSLEGIPSYGYTF. The CDR3 DNA sequence: TGTGCCAGCAGCTTAGAAGGGATTCCTTCTTATGGCTACACCTTC.

J is TRBJ2-1 and V is TRBV6-6; maybe TRBD2 (6 bases). Trimming cost V 0 bases and J 3 bases, with 9 bases left between them. Germline CDR1 and CDR2: MNHNY and SVGAGI (reference sequence). The CDR3 covers 15 residues. CDR3 loop: CASSYSRGLYNEQFF. CDR3 coding DNA: TGTGCCAGCAGTTACTCGCGGGGACTCTACAATGAGCAGTTCTTC.

The rearrangement links TRBV27 to TRBJ2-2; the D gene is possibly TRBD1 (5 bases). With 3 bases removed from V and 4 bases from J, the gap between germline ends came to 12 bases. The CDR3 runs to 15 residues. Germline V gene lookup returns CDR1 MNHEY and CDR2 SMNVEV (reference sequence). The CDR3 here is CASSLYRMGTGELFF. Written as DNA, the CDR3 is TGTGCCAGCAGTTTGTACAGGATGGGCACCGGGGAGCTGTTTTTT.

The chain joins TRBV19 to TRBJ2-2; possible D gene TRBD1, 6 bases. The germline gives CDR1 LNHDA, CDR2 SQIVND (reference sequence). Trimming shortened V by 1 base and J by 5 bases, and 11 bases separated the two germline ends. CDR3 length equals 15 residues. The DNA of the CDR3 is TGTGCCAGTAGTATAGCTGGGGGCGGAACCGGGGAGCTGTTTTTT. Translating it yields CASSIAGGGTGELFF.

The chain links TRBV6-1 to TRBJ2-2; D call uncertain. The germline CDR1 and CDR2 sequences are MNHNS and SASEGT. Trimming stripped 1 base from V and 0 bases from J, with 6 bases between. The CDR3 totals 15 residues. CDR3 sequence (DNA): TGTGCCAGCAGTGAAGAGGGAACGAACACCGGGGAGCTGTTTTTT. This encodes CASSEEGTNTGELFF.

This chain links TRBV6-4 with TRBJ2-3; the match to TRBD2 covers 12 bases. Germline V gives CDR1 MRHNA, CDR2 SNTAGT. This CDR3 has 15 amino acids. After removal of 3 bases from V and 5 bases from J, the junction contained 3 bases not matched to a gene. CDR3 residues: CASSETSGSIDTQYF. The CDR3 DNA sequence: TGTGCCAGCAGTGAGACTAGCGGGAGTATAGATACGCAGTATTTT.

By share of the sample, this clone is medium-sized. The chain has TRBV20-1 and TRBJ2-7; D uncertain. Germline CDR1 reads DFQATT; CDR2 reads SNEGSKA (reference sequence). CDR3 length: 11 residues. V lost 6 bases and J 6 bases, leaving 12 bases between the germline ends. CDR3 region: CSAPRSGEQYF. CDR3 coding DNA: TGCAGTGCCCCCAGGTCTGGCGAGCAGTACTTC.

This chain connects TRBV5-5 to TRBJ1-4; the match to TRBD1 covers 7 bases. CDR1 is SGHKS and CDR2 is YYEKEE in the germline V gene (reference sequence). The CDR3 has 18 amino acids. V dropped 4 bases and J dropped 0; count of bases not matched to a gene: 12. CDR3 sequence: CASSRDRAARATNEKLFF. In DNA, the CDR3 is TGTGCCAGCAGCCGCGACAGGGCTGCGAGGGCAACTAATGAAAAACTGTTTTTT.

The chain joins TRBV5-1 to TRBJ2-7, with TRBD1 as a possible D gene (5 bases). The CDR3 runs 13 residues. V lost 0 bases and J lost 6, with 10 bases in between. Germline assignment: CDR1 SGHRS and CDR2 YFSETQ. The CDR3 loop reads CASSLEGLSEQYF. CDR3 in DNA: TGCGCCAGCAGCTTGGAGGGGTTATCCGAGCAGTACTTC.

V is TRBV10-3 and J is TRBJ2-2, with D possibly TRBD1 on 5 matching bases. The CDR3 is 16 amino acids. Germline V lookup: CDR1 ENHRY, CDR2 SYGVKD. Trimming stripped 5 bases from V and 8 bases from J, with 21 bases between. As DNA, the CDR3 is TGTGCCATCAGTCCCGCCTCCCCCAGGGTAGGAGGGGAGCTGTTTTTT. This translates into CAISPASPRVGGELFF.

V and J are TRBV27 and TRBJ1-4, with D possibly matching TRBD1 (5 bases). Germline V gene lookup returns CDR1 MNHEY and CDR2 SMNVEV (reference sequence). This CDR3 contains 13 residues. Deletions cut 7 bases from V and 8 bases from J, with 14 bases between. CDR3 sequence reads: CASKGVAPEKLFF. In DNA, the CDR3 is TGTGCCAGCAAAGGGGTGGCCCCCGAAAAACTGTTTTTT.

DNA for the CDR3: TGTGCCACCAGTCAAGGCTACAATGAGCAGTTCTTC. Encoded protein: CATSQGYNEQFF. This rearrangement joins TRBV15 to TRBJ2-1; D uncertain. Trimming pared 6 bases from V and 3 bases from J, leaving 6 bases between. CDR3 length: 12 residues. Germline V CDR1 and CDR2: LNHNV, YYDKDF (reference sequence).